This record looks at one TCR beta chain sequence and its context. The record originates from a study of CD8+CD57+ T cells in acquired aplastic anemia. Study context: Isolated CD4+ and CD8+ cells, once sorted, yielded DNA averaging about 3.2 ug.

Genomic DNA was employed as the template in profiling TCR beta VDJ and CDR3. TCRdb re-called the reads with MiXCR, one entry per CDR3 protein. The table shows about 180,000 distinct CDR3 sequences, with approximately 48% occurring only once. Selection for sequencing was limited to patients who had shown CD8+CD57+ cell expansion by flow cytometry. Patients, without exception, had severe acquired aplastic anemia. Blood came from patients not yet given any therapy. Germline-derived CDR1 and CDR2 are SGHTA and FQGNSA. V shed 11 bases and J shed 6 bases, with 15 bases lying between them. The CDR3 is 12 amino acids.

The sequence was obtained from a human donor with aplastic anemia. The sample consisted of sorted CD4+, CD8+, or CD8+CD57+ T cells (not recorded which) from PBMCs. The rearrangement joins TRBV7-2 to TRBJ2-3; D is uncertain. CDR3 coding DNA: TGTGCCTGGAGTGAGAGCCGGGATACGCAGTATTTT. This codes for CAWSESRDTQYF.